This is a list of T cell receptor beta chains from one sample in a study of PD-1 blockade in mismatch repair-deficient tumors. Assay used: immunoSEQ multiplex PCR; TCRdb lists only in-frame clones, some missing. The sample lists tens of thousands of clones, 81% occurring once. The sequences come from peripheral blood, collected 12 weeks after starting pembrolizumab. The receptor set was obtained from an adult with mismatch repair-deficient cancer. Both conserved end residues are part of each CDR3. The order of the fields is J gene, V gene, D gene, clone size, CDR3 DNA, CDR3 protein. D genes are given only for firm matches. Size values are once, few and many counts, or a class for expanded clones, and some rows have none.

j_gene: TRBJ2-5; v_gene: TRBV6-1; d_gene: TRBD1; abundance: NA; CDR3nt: TGTGCCAGCATGAAACAGGGGGCGGAGACCCAGTACTTC; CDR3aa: CASMKQGAETQYF
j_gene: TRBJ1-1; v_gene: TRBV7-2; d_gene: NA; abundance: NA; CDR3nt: TGTGCCAGCATCGGGGGGCGCACTGAAGCTTTCTTT; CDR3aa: CASIGGRTEAFF
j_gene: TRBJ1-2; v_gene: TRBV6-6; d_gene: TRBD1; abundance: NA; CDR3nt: TGTGCCAGCAGTAGTGGACAGGGCGGGGGCTACACCTTC; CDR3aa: CASSSGQGGGYTF
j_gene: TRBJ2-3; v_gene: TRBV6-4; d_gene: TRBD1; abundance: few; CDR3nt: TGTGCCAGCAGTGACAACCAGGGGGCAGATACGCAGTATTTT; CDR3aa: CASSDNQGADTQYF
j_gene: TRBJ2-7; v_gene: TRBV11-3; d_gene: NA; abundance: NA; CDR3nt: TGTGCCAGCACTCCCGGCGGTAGCACCTACGAGCAGTACTTC; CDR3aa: CASTPGGSTYEQYF
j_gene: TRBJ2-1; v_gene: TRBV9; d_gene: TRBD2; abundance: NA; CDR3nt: TGTGCCAGCAGCGTAGGTCCTAGCGGGTCCTCCTACAATGAGCAGTTCTTC; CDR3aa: CASSVGPSGSSYNEQFF
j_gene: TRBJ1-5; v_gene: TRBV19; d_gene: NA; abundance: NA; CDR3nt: TGTGCCAGTAGTATGGATAGGGAAAACAATCAGCCCCAGCATTTT; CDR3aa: CASSMDRENNQPQHF
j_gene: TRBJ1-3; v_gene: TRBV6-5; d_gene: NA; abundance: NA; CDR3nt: TGTGCCAGCAGTCCTTACCGGGCATCTGGAAACACCATATATTTT; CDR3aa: CASSPYRASGNTIYF
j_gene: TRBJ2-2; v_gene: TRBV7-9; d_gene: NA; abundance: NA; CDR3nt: TGTGCCAGCAGCCATAACACCGGGGAGCTGTTTTTT; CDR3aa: CASSHNTGELFF
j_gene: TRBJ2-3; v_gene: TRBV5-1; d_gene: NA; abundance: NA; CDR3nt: TGCGCCAGCAGCTTGGTAACCCTGATGGGTACAGATACGCAGTATTTT; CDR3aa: CASSLVTLMGTDTQYF
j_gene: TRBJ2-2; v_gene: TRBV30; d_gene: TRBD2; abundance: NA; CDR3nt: TGTGCCTGGAATGCGGGAGCGAACACCGGGGAGCTGTTTTTT; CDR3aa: CAWNAGANTGELFF
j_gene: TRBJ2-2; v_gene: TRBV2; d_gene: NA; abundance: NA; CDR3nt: TGTGCCAGCAGGGCCTCAGGGCTGCGGAACACCGGGGAGCTGTTTTTT; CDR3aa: CASRASGLRNTGELFF
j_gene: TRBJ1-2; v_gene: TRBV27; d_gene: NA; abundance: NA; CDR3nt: TGTGCCAGCAGTTCTGGGGCAGTTAGTGGCTACACCTTC; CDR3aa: CASSSGAVSGYTF
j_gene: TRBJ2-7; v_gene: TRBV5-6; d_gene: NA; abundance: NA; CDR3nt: TGTGCCAGCAGCTTGCAGGGACTTCTTACCTACGAGCAGTACTTC; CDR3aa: CASSLQGLLTYEQYF
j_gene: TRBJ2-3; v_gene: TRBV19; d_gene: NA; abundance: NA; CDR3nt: TGTGCCAGTAGGGTAGGTGGAACAGATACGCAGTATTTT; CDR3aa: CASRVGGTDTQYF
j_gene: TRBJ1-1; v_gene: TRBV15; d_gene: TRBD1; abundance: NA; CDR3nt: TGTGCCACCAGCAGAGCAGGACAGGGCAGCACTGAAGCTTTCTTT; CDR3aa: CATSRAGQGSTEAFF
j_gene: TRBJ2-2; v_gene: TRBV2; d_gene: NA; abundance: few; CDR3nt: TGTGCCAGCAGTAGGACTACCACGCAGAACACCGGGGAGCTGTTTTTT; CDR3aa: CASSRTTTQNTGELFF
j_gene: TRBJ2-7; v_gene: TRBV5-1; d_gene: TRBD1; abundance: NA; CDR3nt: TGCGCCAGCAGGCTAGAGGGGGCAGGCCACGAGCAGTACTTC; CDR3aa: CASRLEGAGHEQYF
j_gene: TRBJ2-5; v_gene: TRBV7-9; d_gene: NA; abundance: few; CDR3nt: TGTGCCAGCAGCTCTCCTGACAGGATCCAAGAGACCCAGTACTTC; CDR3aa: CASSSPDRIQETQYF
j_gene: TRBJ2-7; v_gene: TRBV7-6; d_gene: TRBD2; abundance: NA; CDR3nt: TGTGCCAGCAGCGCCGGGACTAGCGAGCAGTACTTC; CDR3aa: CASSAGTSEQYF
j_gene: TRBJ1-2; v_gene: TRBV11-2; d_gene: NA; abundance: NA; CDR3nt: TGTGCCAGCAGCTTAGGTTTAGTAAGGAACTATGGCTACACCTTC; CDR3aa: CASSLGLVRNYGYTF
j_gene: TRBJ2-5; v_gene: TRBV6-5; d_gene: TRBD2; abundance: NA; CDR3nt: TGTGCCAGCAGTTACTCCACACTAGCGCGACCACAGACCCAGTACTTC; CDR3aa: CASSYSTLARPQTQYF
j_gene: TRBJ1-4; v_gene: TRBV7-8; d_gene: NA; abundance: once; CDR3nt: TGTGCCAGCAGCTTAGCATCACAGGCTAATGAAAAACTGTTTTTT; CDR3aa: CASSLASQANEKLFF
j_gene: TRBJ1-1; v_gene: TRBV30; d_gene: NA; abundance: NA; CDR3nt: TGTGCCTGGAGTGTTTCCCTCCTGAACACTGAAGCTTTCTTT; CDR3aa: CAWSVSLLNTEAFF
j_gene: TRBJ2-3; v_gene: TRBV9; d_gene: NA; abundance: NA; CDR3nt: TGTGCCAGCAGCGTAGAAGTAGATACGCAGTATTTT; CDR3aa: CASSVEVDTQYF
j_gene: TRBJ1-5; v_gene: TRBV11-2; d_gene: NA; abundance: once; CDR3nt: TGTGCCAGCAGCTTCGACAGGAATAGCAATCAGCCCCAGCATTTT; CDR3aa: CASSFDRNSNQPQHF
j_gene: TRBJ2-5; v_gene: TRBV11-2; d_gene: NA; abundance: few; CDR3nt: TGTGCCAGCAGCTTAGATTTCGGAGGGACCCAGTACTTC; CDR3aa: CASSLDFGGTQYF
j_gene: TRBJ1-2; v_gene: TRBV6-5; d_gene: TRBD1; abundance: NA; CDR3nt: TGTGCCAGCAGACCCACAGGGGGTTATGGCTACACCTTC; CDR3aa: CASRPTGGYGYTF
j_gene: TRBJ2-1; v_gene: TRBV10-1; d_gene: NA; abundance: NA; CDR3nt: TGCGCCAGCAGTGAGTCAGCGGAAAGCTCCTACAATGAGCAGTTCTTC; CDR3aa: CASSESAESSYNEQFF
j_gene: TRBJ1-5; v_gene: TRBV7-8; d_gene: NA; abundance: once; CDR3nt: TGTGCCAGCAGCTCGGATAGCAATCAGCCCCAGCATTTT; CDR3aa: CASSSDSNQPQHF
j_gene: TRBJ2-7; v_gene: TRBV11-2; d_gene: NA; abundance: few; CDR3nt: TGTGCCAGCAAATACACCTTCTCCTACGAGCAGTACTTC; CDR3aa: CASKYTFSYEQYF
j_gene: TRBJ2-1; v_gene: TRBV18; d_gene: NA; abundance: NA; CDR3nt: TGTGCCAGCTCACGACAGGACTACAATGAGCAGTTCTTC; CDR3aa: CASSRQDYNEQFF
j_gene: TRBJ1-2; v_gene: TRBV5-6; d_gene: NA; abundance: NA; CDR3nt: TGTGCCAGCAGCCCGGACATCTACGAGGTCTTCACCTTC; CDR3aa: CASSPDIYEVFTF
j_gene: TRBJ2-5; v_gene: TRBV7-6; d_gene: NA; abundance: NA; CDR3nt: TGTGCCAGCAGCTTAGTGGGTGAGGGAGTCGAGACCCAGTACTTC; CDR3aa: CASSLVGEGVETQYF
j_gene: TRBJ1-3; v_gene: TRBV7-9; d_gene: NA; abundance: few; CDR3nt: TGTGCCAGCAGCTTAGAAAGAATGGGGAACTCTGGAAACACCATATATTTT; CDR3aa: CASSLERMGNSGNTIYF
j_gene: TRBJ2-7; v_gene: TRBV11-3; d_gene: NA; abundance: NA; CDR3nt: TGTGCCAGCACCTCCTCTAGGTACGAGCAGTACTTC; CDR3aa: CASTSSRYEQYF
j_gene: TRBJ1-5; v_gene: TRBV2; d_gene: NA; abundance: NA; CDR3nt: TGTGCCAGCGGCGAATCCGGGCCCCAGCATTTT; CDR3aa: CASGESGPQHF
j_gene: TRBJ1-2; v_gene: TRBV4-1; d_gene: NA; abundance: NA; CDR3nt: TGCGCCAGCAGCCAAGATAGGGGAGACTATGGCTACACCTTC; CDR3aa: CASSQDRGDYGYTF
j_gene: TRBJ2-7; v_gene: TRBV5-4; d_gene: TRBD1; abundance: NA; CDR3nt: TGTGCCAGCAGCTTGGTGGGACAGGACTACGAGCAGTACTTC; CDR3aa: CASSLVGQDYEQYF
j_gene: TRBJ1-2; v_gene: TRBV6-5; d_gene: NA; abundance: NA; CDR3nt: TGTGCCAGCAGTTCCCTGCAAGGACGCGGCTACACCTTC; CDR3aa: CASSSLQGRGYTF
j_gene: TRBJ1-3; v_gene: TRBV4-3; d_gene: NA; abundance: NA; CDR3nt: TGCGCCAGCAGCCCTACAGGGTTCATTGGAAACACCATATATTTT; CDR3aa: CASSPTGFIGNTIYF
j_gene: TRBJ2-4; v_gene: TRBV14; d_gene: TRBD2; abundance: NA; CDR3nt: TGTGCCAGCAGCCAAGGGGCTAGCGGAGCCAAAAACATTCAGTACTTC; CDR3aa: CASSQGASGAKNIQYF
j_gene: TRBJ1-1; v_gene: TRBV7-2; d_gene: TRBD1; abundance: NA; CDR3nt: TGTGCCAGCAGCCGGGGGGACAGGGCGAACACTGAAGCTTTCTTT; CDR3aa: CASSRGDRANTEAFF
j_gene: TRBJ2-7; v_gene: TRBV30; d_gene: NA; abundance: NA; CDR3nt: TGTGCCTGGAGTGGTCCCCCGCAGGGATACGAGCAGTACTTC; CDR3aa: CAWSGPPQGYEQYF
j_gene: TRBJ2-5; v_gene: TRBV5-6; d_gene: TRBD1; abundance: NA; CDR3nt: TGTGCCAGCAGCTCGCTCTTGACAGGGGTGGTTGAGACCCAGTACTTC; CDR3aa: CASSSLLTGVVETQYF